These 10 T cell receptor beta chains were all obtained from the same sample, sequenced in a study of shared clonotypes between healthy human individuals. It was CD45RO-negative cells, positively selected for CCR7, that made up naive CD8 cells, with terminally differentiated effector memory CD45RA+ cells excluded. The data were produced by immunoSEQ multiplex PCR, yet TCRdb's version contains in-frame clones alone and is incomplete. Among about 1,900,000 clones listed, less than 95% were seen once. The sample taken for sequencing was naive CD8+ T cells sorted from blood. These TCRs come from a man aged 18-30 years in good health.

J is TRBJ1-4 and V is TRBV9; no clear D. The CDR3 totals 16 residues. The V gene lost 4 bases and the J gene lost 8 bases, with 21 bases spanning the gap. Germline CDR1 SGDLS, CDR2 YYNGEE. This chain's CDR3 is CASSPSRGGYGEKLFF. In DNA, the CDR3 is TGTGCCAGCAGCCCCTCGCGCGGAGGGTATGGCGAAAAACTGTTTTTT.

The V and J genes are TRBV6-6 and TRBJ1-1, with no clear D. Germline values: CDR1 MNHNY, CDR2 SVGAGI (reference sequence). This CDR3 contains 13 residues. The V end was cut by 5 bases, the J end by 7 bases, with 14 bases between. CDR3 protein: CASSTTSMGEAFF. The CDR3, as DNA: TGTGCCAGCAGTACCACAAGTATGGGTGAAGCTTTCTTT.

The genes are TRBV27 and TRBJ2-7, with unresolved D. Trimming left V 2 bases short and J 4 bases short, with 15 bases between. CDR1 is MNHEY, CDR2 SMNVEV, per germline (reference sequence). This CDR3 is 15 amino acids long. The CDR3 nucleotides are TGTGCCAGCAGTTTAGCGGTAACAAGCAAGTACGAGCAGTACTTC. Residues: CASSLAVTSKYEQYF.

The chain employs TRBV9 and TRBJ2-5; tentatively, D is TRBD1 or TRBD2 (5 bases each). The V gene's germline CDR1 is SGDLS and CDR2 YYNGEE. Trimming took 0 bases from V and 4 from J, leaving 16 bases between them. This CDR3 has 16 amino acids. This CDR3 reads CASSVGGTPWGETQYF. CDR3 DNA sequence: TGTGCCAGCAGCGTAGGAGGGACCCCGTGGGGAGAGACCCAGTACTTC.

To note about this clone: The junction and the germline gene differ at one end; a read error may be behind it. The CDR3 loop reads CASSLGVNSETQYF. The DNA of the CDR3 is TGTGCTAGCAGCTTAGGTGTTAATAGCGAGACCCAGTACTTC. V gene TRBV7-7 combines with J gene TRBJ2-5; no firm D call. The V gene's germline CDR1 is SSHAT and CDR2 FNYEAQ (reference sequence). The CDR3 loop spans 14 amino acids.

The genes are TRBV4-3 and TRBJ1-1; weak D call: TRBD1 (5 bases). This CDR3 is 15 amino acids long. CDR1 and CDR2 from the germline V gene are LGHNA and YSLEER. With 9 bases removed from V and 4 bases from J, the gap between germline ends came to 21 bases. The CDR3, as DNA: TGCGCCAGGGCTTGGGGCAGGGAGATGGTCACTGAAGCTTTCTTT. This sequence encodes CARAWGREMVTEAFF.

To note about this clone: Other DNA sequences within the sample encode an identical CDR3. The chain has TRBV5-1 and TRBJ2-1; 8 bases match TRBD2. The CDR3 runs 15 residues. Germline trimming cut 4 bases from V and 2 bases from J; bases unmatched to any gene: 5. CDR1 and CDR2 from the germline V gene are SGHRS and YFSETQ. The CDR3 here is CASSHAGGPYNEQFF. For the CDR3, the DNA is TGCGCCAGCAGCCACGCGGGGGGTCCCTACAATGAGCAGTTCTTC.

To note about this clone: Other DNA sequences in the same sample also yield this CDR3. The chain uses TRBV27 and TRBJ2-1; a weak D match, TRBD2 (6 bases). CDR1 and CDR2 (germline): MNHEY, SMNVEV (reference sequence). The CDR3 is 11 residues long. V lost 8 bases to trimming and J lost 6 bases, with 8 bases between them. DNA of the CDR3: TGTGCCAGCCGGAGGGGCAATGAGCAGTTCTTC. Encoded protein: CASRRGNEQFF.

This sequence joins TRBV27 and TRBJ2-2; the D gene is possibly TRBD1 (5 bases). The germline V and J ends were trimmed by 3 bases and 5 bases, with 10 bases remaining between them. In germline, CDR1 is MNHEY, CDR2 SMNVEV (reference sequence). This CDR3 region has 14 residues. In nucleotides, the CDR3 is TGTGCCAGCAGTTTCACAGGTGGAACCGGGGAGCTGTTTTTT. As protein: CASSFTGGTGELFF.

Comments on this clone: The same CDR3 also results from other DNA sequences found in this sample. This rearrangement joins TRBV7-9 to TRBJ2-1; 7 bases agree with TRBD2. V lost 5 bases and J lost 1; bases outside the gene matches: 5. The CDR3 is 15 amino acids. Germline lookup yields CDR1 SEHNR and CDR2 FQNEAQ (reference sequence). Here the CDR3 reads CASSPQGGSYNEQFF. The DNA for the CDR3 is TGTGCCAGCAGCCCCCAGGGAGGGTCCTACAATGAGCAGTTCTTC.